The 17 T cell receptor beta chains listed next were all sequenced from one sample in a study of blood T cell repertoires in COVID-19. TCRdb's table, derived via immunoSEQ multiplex PCR, lists solely in-frame clones and lacks some. Of fewer than 200,000 clones in the sample, 80% to 90% are singletons; the top ten hold 8.3%. The sample comprised peripheral blood. The receptors shown here come from a woman aged 55 to 70 with COVID-19, enrolled during active disease.

This clone was recorded a few times. The V call is TRBV7-9, the J call TRBJ1-4, with D perhaps matching TRBD1 (6 bases). From germline, CDR1 is SEHNR and CDR2 FQNEAQ (reference sequence). CDR3 size: 15 residues. Trimming shortened V by 5 bases and J by 4 bases, and 14 bases separated the two germline ends. The CDR3 sequence: CASSPGVLGNEKLFF. CDR3 in DNA: TGTGCCAGCAGCCCAGGGGTTCTCGGTAATGAAAAACTGTTTTTT.

The rearrangement joins TRBV6-5 to TRBJ2-2, with D unresolved. CDR1 and CDR2 (germline): MNHEY, SVGAGI. The CDR3 has 11 amino acids. Trimming took off 5 bases at V and 9 bases at J, with 7 bases between the two ends. The CDR3 region is CASSNFRELFF. CDR3 nucleotides: TGTGCCAGCAGTAACTTCAGGGAGCTGTTTTTT.

This chain uses TRBV25-1 with TRBJ1-2; D remains unclear. V was pared by 0 bases and J by 8 bases, with 16 bases between. Germline V gives CDR1 MGHDK, CDR2 SYGVNS. This CDR3 is built from 15 residues. CDR3 nucleotide sequence: TGTGCCAGCAGTGAATATGATGGGAGTGCAGTAGGCTACACCTTC. It specifies CASSEYDGSAVGYTF.

V is TRBV6-5 and J is TRBJ1-2; D gene uncertain. The germline V and J ends were trimmed by 8 bases and 2 bases, with 6 bases remaining between them. The CDR3 is 11 residues long. Germline CDR1 reads MNHEY; CDR2 reads SVGAGI. CDR3 in amino acids: CASEQNYGYTF. The CDR3 coding sequence is TGTGCCAGCGAACAGAACTATGGCTACACCTTC.

This CDR3 reads CASADEGRHGYTF. DNA of the CDR3: TGCGCCAGCGCTGACGAGGGCAGGCATGGCTACACCTTC. This chain uses TRBV5-1 with TRBJ1-2; no firm D call. The CDR3 consists of 13 residues. The germline V gene has CDR1 SGHRS and CDR2 YFSETQ. The V gene lost 7 bases and the J gene lost 6 bases, with 16 bases spanning the gap.

The chain is built from TRBV2 and TRBJ1-5; 8 nucleotides match TRBD1. V shed 3 bases and J 7 bases; nucleotides not matched to a gene: 5. The CDR3 totals 14 residues. The germline CDR1 and CDR2 sequences are SNHLY and FYNNEI. CDR3 in DNA: TGTGCCAGCAGTGAGACAGGGGCAAGGCAGCCCCAGCATTTT. This gives the protein CASSETGARQPQHF.

The chain recombines TRBV14 with TRBJ1-2, with D maybe TRBD1 (5 bases). CDR3 length equals 14 residues. V shed 2 bases and J shed 5 bases, with 12 bases lying between them. The germline CDR1 and CDR2 sequences are SGHDN and FVKESK. CDR3 in DNA: TGTGCCAGCAGCCAAAAGACAGAGATGTATGGCTACACCTTC. Its protein is CASSQKTEMYGYTF.

The V gene is TRBV19, the J gene TRBJ2-1; TRBD2 matches at 13 bases. CDR1 is LNHDA, CDR2 SQIVND, per germline (reference sequence). The length of the CDR3 is 14 residues. V shed 7 bases and J 10 bases; nucleotides not matched to a gene: 7. CDR3 sequence (DNA): TGTGCCAGTACGACTAGCGGGGGGCCATGGGAGCAGTTCTTC. Residues: CASTTSGGPWEQFF.

The rearrangement uses TRBV4-1 and TRBJ1-5; D gene ambiguous. The CDR3 runs 14 residues. With 6 bases removed from V and 4 bases from J, the gap between germline ends came to 13 bases. CDR1 is MGHRA and CDR2 is YSYEKL in the germline V gene. Here the CDR3 reads CASSPGGINQPQHF. The DNA for the CDR3 is TGCGCCAGCAGTCCTGGAGGGATAAATCAGCCCCAGCATTTT.

This clone appeared many times. V usage is TRBV11-3 and J usage is TRBJ2-2, with D perhaps TRBD2 (5 bases). The germline gives CDR1 SGHNT, CDR2 YENEEA. Between the trimmed V and J ends, which lost 6 bases and 4 bases, there was a span of 15 bases. The CDR3 loop spans 15 amino acids. The CDR3 region has the DNA TGTGCCAGCAGTCCAACCACTAGTTCCACCGGGGAGCTGTTTTTT. Amino acid sequence: CASSPTTSSTGELFF.

The rearrangement joins TRBV30 to TRBJ2-1; TRBD1 matches at 9 bases. Germline lookup yields CDR1 GTSNPN and CDR2 SVGIG (reference sequence). This CDR3 has 15 amino acids. The V segment lost 6 bases and the J segment 0 bases; nucleotides outside the gene matches: 6. CDR3 sequence (DNA): TGTGCCTGCCCCCGACAGGGGGACTCCTACAATGAGCAGTTCTTC. Translating it yields CACPRQGDSYNEQFF.

The chain uses TRBV3-1 (or the pseudogene TRBV3-2) and TRBJ2-2, with 7 bases identical to TRBD1. The V gene end was trimmed by 4 bases and the J gene end by 1 base; junction bases not matched to a gene: 0. CDR1 LGHDT and CDR2 YNNKEL come from the germline V gene (reference sequence). The CDR3 is made up of 14 amino acids. In DNA form, the CDR3 reads TGTGCCAGCAGCCGACAGGGGAACACCGGGGAGCTGTTTTTT. Amino acid sequence: CASSRQGNTGELFF.

This clone has a single count. CDR3 sequence (DNA): TGTGCCAGCAGCGTAGCGGACAGGGGGTTCACTGAAGCTTTCTTT. This gives the protein CASSVADRGFTEAFF. The V and J genes are TRBV9 and TRBJ1-1; 10 bases line up with TRBD1. Germline trimming cut 0 bases from V and 4 bases from J; bases unmatched to any gene: 3. Germline values: CDR1 SGDLS, CDR2 YYNGEE. The CDR3 is 15 residues long.

In nucleotides, the CDR3 is TGTGCTAGTGGTGACATCGGAAACACTGAAGCTTTCTTT. This gives the protein CASGDIGNTEAFF. This chain links TRBV12-5 with TRBJ1-1; the D is unclear. There are 13 residues in the CDR3. Germline V CDR1 and CDR2: LGHNT, FRNRAP. The V and J ends lost 5 bases and 2 bases respectively, with 9 bases between them. The complete variable domain, with remaining parts taken from reference TRBV12-5 and TRBJ1-1, reads DARVTQTPRHKVTEMGQEVTMRCQPILGHNTVFWYRQTMMQGLELLAYFRNRAPLDDSGMPKDRFSAEMPDATLATLKIQPSEPRDSAVYFCASGDIGNTEAFFGQGTRLTVV.

The rearrangement uses TRBV7-3 and TRBJ2-1; D uncertain. The CDR3 covers 12 residues. V lost 5 bases, J lost 8 bases, and 10 bases lay in between. Germline CDR1 is SGHTA and CDR2 is FQGTGA. Written as DNA, the CDR3 is TGTGCCAGCAGCCCCAACTTACATGAGCAGTTCTTC. Protein: CASSPNLHEQFF.

This clone was observed a few times. The V and J genes are TRBV29-1 and TRBJ2-1; 14 bases fit TRBD2. With V trimmed by 6 bases and J by 10 bases, 8 bases remained unmatched. This CDR3 has 14 amino acids. CDR1 SQVTM and CDR2 ANQGSEA come from the germline V gene. CDR3 coding DNA: TGCAGCGTCAGGACTAGCGGGGGGACGGGAGAGCAGTTCTTC. Its protein is CSVRTSGGTGEQFF.

The chain couples TRBV13 to TRBJ2-5; D is perhaps TRBD2 (6 bases). The CDR3 is 8 residues long. Germline CDR1 is PRHDT and CDR2 is FYEKMQ (reference sequence). The CDR3 protein is CAPGLKYF. DNA of the CDR3: TGTGCTCCGGGACTTAAGTACTTC.